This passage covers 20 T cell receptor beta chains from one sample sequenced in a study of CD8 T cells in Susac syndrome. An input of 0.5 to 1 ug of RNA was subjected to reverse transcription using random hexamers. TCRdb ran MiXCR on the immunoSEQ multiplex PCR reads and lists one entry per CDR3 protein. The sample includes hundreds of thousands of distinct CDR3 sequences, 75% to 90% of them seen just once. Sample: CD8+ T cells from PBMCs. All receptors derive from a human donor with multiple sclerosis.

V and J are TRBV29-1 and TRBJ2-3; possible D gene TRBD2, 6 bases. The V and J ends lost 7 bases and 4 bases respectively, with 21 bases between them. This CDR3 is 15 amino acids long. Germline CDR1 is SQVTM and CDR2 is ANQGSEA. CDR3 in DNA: TGCAGCGCTTTGATTGGGACTCGAGGGGCAGATACGCAGTATTTT. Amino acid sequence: CSALIGTRGADTQYF.

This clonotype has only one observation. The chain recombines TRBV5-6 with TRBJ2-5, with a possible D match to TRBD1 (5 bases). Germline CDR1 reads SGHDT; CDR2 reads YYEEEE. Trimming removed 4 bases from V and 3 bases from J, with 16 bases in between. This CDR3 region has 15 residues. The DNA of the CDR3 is TGTGCCAGCAGCGCGGCAGGGCCCCGGGAAGAGACCCAGTACTTC. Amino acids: CASSAAGPREETQYF.

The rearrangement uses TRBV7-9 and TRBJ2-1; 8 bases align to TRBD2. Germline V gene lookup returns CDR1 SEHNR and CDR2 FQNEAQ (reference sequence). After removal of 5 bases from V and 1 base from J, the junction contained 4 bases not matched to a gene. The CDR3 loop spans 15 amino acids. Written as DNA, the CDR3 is TGTGCCAGCAGCCCCGCTAGCGGGTCCTACAATGAGCAGTTCTTC. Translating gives CASSPASGSYNEQFF.

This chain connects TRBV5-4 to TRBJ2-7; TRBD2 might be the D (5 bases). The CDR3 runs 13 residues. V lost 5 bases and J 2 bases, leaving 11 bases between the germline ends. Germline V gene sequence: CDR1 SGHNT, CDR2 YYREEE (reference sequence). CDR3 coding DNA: TGTGCCAGCAGAGACCCGGGGACCTACGAGCAGTACTTC. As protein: CASRDPGTYEQYF.

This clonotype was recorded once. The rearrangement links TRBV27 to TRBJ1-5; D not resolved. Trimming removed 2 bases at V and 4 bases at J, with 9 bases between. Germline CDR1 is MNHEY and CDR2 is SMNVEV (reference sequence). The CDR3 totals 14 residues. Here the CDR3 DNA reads TGTGCCAGCAGTTTAGTAGGAGGGAATCAGCCCCAGCATTTT. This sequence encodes CASSLVGGNQPQHF.

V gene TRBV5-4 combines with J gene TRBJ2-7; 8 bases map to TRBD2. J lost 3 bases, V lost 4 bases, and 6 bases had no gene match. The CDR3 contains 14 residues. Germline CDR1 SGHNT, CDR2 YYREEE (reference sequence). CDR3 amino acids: CASSPGLGVYEQYF. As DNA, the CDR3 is TGTGCCAGCAGCCCGGGACTAGGGGTCTACGAGCAGTACTTC.

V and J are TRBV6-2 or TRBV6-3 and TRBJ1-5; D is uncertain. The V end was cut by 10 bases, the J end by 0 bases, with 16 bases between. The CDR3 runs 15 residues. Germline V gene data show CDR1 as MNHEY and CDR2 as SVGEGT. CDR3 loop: CAISRGENSNQPQHF. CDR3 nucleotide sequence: TGTGCCATCTCCCGGGGTGAGAATAGCAATCAGCCCCAGCATTTT.

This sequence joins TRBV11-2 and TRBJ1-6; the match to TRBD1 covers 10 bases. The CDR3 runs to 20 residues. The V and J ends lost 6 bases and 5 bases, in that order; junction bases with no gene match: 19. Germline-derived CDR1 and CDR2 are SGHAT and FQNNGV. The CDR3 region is CASSYTAGTGAGGHNSPLHF. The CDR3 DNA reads TGTGCCAGCAGTTACACCGCGGGGACAGGGGCCGGCGGCCATAATTCACCCCTCCACTTT.

The CDR3 loop is CSARWGGPYEQYF. CDR3 sequence (DNA): TGCAGTGCTAGGTGGGGCGGACCCTACGAGCAGTACTTC. The rearrangement links TRBV20-1 to TRBJ2-7, with TRBD1 as a possible D gene (5 bases). V was shortened by 3 bases and J by 2 bases, with 11 bases between the two germline ends. The CDR3 totals 13 residues. Germline V lookup: CDR1 DFQATT, CDR2 SNEGSKA (reference sequence).

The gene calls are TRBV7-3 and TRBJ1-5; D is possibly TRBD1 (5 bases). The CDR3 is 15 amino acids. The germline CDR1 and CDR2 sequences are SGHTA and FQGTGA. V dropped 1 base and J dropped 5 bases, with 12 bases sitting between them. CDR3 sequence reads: CASSLKGSSYQPQHF. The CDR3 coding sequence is TGTGCCAGCAGCTTAAAGGGGTCGTCGTATCAGCCCCAGCATTTT.

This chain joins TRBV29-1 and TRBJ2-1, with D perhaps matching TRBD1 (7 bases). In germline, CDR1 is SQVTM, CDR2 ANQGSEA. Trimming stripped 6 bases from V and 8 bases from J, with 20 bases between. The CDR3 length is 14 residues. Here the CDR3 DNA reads TGCAGCGTCGTGGGGGGACAGTTGAACGATGAGCAGTTCTTC. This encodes CSVVGGQLNDEQFF.

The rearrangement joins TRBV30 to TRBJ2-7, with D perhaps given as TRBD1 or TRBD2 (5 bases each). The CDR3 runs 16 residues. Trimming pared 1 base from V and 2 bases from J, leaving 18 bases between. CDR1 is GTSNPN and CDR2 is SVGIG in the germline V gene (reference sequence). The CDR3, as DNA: TGTGCCTGGAGTGCGCCAACGACCGGGACCCCCTACGAGCAGTACTTC. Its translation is CAWSAPTTGTPYEQYF.

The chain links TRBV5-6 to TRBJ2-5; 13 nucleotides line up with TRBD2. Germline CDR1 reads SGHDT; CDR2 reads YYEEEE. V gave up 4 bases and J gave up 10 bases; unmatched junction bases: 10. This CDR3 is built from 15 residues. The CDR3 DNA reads TGTGCCAGCAGCCCTGGGACTAGCGGGGCCGGGGGCCAGTACTTC. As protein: CASSPGTSGAGGQYF.

CDR3 coding DNA: TGCGCCAGCAGCCAAGATGGAGCCGGCCTAGCCAAAAACATTCAGTACTTC. As protein: CASSQDGAGLAKNIQYF. The chain employs TRBV4-3 and TRBJ2-4; no definite D call. This CDR3 has 17 residues. Per the germline V gene, CDR1 is LGHNA and CDR2 is YSLEER. Trimming pared 0 bases from V and 0 bases from J, leaving 12 bases between.

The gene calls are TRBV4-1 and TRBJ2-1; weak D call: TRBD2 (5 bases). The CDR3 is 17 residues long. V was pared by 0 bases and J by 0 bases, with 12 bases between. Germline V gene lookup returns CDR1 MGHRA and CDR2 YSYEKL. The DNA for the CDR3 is TGCGCCAGCAGCCAAGATCCATCGCGGGTCTCCTACAATGAGCAGTTCTTC. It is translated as CASSQDPSRVSYNEQFF.

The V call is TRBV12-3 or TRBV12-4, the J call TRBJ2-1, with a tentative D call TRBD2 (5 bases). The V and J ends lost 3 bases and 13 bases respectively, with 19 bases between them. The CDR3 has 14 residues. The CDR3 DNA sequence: TGTGCCAGCAGTTTGTATGGGAGCGTAGGCGATCAGTTCTTC. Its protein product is CASSLYGSVGDQFF.

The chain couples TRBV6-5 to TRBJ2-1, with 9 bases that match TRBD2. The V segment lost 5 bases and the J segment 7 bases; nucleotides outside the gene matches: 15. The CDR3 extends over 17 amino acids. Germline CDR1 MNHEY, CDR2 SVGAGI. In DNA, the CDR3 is TGTGCCAGCAGTGTACTAGCGGGCGGGACCAAAGGGAATGAGCAGTTCTTC. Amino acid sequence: CASSVLAGGTKGNEQFF.

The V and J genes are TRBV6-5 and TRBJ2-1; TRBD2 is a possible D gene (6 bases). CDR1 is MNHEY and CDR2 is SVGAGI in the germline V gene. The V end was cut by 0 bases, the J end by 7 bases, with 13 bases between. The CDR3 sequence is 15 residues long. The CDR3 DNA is TGTGCCAGCAGTTACTCGAGATCCGGAGGGAATGAGCAGTTCTTC. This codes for CASSYSRSGGNEQFF.

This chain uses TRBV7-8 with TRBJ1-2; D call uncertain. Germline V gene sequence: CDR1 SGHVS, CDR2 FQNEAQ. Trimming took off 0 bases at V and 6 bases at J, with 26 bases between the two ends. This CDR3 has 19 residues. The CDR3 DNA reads TGTGCCAGCAGCTTAGCGTTTAATACTGAGGCAGGCAGAAGTCATGGCTACACCTTC. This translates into CASSLAFNTEAGRSHGYTF.

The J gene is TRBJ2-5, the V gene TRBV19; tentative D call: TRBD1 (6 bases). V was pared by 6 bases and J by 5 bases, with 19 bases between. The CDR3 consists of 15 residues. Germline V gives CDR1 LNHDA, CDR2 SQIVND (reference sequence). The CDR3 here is CASSAGQRSLETQYF. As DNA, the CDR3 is TGTGCCAGTAGCGCCGGACAGCGATCTTTGGAGACCCAGTACTTC.